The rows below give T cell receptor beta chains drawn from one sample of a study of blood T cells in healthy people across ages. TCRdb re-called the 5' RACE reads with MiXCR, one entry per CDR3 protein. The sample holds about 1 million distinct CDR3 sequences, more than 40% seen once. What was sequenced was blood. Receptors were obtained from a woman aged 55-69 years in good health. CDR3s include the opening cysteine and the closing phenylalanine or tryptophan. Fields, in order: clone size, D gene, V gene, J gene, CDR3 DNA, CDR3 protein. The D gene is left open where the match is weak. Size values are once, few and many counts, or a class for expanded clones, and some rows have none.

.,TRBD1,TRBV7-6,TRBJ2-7,TGTGCCAGCAGCTCAGGGGGCCTCAACGAGCAGTACTTC,CASSSGGLNEQYF
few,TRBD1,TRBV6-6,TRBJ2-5,TGTGCCAGCAGCCCCGGGGACAGGATATTGGAGACCCAGTACTTC,CASSPGDRILETQYF
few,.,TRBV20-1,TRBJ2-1,TGCAGTGCTTCTTCCTACCGGGACTTCAAAAGCTCCTACAATGAGCAGTTCTTC,CSASSYRDFKSSYNEQFF
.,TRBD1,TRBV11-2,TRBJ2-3,TGTGCCAGCAGCTTCGGGACAGGGATTAGCACAGATACGCAGTATTTT,CASSFGTGISTDTQYF
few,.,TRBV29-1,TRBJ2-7,TGCAGCGTTGAAGAAGGGCCGGCCTACGAGCAGTACTTC,CSVEEGPAYEQYF
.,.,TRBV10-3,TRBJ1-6,TGTGCCATCAGTGAGTCCGGGACCAACCTGGGTTCACCCCTCCACTTT,CAISESGTNLGSPLHF
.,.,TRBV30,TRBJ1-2,TGTGCCGGGAGGAGGGTCTCGGGCTACACCTTC,CAGRRVSGYTF
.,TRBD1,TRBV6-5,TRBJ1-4,TGTGCCAGCAGTCCCCGGGACAGGGGGTCTGAAAAACTGTTTTTT,CASSPRDRGSEKLFF
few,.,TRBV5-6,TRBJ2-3,TGTGCCAGCAGCCCCAGGCCTAGCGACCTCACAGATACGCAGTATTTT,CASSPRPSDLTDTQYF
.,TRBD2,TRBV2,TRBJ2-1,TGTGCCAGCAGCTTAAGCGGGAGGAAAAACAATGAGCAGTTCTTC,CASSLSGRKNNEQFF
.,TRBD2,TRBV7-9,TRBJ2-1,TGTGCCAGCAGCCTGCCCAGGACTAGCGGGGACTCCTACAATGAGCAGTTCTTC,CASSLPRTSGDSYNEQFF
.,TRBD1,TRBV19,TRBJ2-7,TGTGCCAGTAGTGCCCTACCGGGACAGATCTCCTACGAGCAGTACTTC,CASSALPGQISYEQYF
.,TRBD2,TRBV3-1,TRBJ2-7,TGTGCCAGCAGCCACCGGACTAGCGGGGCGGGCGAGCAGTACTTC,CASSHRTSGAGEQYF
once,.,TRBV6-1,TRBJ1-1,TGTGCCAGCAGTGAAAACAGGCGGAACACTGAAGCTTTCTTT,CASSENRRNTEAFF
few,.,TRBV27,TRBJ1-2,TGTGCCAGCAGTCCGGACACGCGCGACGGGGGCTACACCTTC,CASSPDTRDGGYTF